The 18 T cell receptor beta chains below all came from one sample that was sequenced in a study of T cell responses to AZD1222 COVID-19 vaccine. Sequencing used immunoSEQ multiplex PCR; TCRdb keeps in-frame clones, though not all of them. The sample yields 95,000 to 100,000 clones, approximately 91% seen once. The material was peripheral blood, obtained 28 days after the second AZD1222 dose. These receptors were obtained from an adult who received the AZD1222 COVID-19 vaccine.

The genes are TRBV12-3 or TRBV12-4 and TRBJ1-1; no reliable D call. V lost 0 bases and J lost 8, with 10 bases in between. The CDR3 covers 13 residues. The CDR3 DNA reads TGTGCCAGCAGTTTAGCGACCTTAGGCGAAGCTTTCTTT. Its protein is CASSLATLGEAFF.

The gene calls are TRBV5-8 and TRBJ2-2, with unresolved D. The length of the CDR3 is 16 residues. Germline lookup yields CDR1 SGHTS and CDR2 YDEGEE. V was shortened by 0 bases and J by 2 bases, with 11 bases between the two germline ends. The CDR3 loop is CASSLGAGFNTGELFF. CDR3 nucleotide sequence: TGTGCCAGCAGCTTGGGGGCAGGTTTTAACACCGGGGAGCTGTTTTTT.

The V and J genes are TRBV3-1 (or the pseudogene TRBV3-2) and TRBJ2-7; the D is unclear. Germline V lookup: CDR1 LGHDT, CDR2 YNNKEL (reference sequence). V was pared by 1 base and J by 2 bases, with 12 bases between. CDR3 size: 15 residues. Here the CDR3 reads CASSQVGLLTYEQYF. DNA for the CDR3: TGTGCCAGCAGCCAAGTTGGGCTCCTGACCTACGAGCAGTACTTC.

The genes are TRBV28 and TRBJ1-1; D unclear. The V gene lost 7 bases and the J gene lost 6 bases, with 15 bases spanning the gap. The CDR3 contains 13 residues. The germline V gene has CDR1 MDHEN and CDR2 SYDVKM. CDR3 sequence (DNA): TGTGCCAGCACTTCCGGGCCCCCCTCTGAAGCTTTCTTT. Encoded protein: CASTSGPPSEAFF.

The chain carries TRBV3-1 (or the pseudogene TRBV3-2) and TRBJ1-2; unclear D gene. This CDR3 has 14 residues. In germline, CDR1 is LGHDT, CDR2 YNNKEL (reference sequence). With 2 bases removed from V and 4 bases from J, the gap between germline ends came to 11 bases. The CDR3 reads CASSQLPGPYGYTF. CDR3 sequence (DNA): TGTGCCAGCAGCCAACTCCCAGGCCCCTATGGCTACACCTTC.

CDR3 sequence (DNA): TGTGCCAGTAGTATAAAGGACAGTCCCTTCTACGAGCAGTACTTC. The encoded protein is CASSIKDSPFYEQYF. The chain employs TRBV19 and TRBJ2-7; D might be TRBD1 (6 bases). This CDR3 comprises 15 residues. From germline, CDR1 is LNHDA and CDR2 SQIVND (reference sequence). Trimming stripped 2 bases from V and 3 bases from J, with 14 bases between.

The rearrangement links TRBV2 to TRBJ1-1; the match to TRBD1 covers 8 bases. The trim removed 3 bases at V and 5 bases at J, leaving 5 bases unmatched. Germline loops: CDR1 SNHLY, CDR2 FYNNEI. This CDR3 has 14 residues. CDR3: CASSDGQGGTEAFF. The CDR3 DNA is TGTGCCAGCAGTGACGGACAGGGAGGGACTGAAGCTTTCTTT.

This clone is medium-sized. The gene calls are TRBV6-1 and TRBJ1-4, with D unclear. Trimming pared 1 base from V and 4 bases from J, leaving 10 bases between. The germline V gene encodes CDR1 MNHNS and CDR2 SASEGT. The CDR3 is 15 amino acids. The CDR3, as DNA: TGTGCCAGCAGTGAAGAAGTAGGCTATAATGAAAAACTGTTTTTT. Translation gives CASSEEVGYNEKLFF.

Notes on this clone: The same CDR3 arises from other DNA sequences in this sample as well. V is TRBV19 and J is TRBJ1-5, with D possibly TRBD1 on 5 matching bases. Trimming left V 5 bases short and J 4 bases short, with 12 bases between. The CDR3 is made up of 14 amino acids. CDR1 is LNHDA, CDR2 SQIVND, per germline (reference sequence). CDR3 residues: CASSGTAGNQPQHF. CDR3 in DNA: TGTGCCAGTAGTGGGACGGCAGGAAATCAGCCCCAGCATTTT.

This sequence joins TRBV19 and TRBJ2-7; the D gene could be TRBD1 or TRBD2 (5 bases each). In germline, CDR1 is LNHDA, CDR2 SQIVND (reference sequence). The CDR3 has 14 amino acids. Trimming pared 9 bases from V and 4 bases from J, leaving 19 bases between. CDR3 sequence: CASGTHSWSYEQYF. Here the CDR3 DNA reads TGTGCCAGCGGGACCCATTCGTGGAGTTACGAGCAGTACTTC.

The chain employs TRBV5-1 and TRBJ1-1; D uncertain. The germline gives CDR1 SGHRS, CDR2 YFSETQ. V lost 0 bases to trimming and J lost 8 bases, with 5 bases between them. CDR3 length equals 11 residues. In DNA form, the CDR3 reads TGCGCCAGCAGCTTGGACAGCGAAGCTTTCTTT. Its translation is CASSLDSEAFF.

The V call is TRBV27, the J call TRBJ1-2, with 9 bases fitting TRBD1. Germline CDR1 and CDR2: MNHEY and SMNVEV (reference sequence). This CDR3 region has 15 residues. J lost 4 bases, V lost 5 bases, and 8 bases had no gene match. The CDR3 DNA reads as TGTGCCAGCAGTCCTCGACAGGGGGTTTCCTATGGCTACACCTTC. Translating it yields CASSPRQGVSYGYTF.

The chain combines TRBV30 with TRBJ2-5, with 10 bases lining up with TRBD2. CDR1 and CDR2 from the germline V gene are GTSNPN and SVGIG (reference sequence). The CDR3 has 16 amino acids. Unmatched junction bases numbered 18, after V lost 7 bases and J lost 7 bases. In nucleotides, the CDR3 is TGTGCCTACCTTAAGCGGGAGGGACTATTACCAGTGACCCAGTACTTC. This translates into CAYLKREGLLPVTQYF. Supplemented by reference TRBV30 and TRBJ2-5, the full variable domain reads SQTIHQWPATLVQPVGSPLSLECTVEGTSNPNLYWYRQAAGRGLQLLFYSVGIGQISSEVPQNLSASRPQDRQFILSSKKLLLSDSGFYLCAYLKREGLLPVTQYFGPGTRLLVL.

The CDR3 spells CASSLQGARETQYF. CDR3 nucleotides: TGTGCCAGCAGTTTACAGGGGGCACGGGAGACCCAGTACTTC. The J gene is TRBJ2-5, the V gene TRBV28; 8 nucleotides line up with TRBD1. V gave up 2 bases and J gave up 5 bases; unmatched junction bases: 4. Germline V gene sequence: CDR1 MDHEN, CDR2 SYDVKM. CDR3 length equals 14 residues.

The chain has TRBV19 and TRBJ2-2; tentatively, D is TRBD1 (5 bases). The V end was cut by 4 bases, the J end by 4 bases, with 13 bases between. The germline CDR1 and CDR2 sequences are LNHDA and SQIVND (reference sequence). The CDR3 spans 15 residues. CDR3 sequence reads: CASSRYQGSTGELFF. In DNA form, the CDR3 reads TGTGCCAGTAGTAGATACCAGGGTAGCACCGGGGAGCTGTTTTTT.

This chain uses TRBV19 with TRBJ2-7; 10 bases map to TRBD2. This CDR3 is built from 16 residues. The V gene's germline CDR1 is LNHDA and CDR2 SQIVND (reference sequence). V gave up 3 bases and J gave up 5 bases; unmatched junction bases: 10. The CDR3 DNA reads TGTGCCAGTAGTATTCGGGCTAGCGGGAGATTCGACGAGCAGTACTTC. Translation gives CASSIRASGRFDEQYF. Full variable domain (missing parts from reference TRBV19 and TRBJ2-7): DGGITQSPKYLFRKEGQNVTLSCEQNLNHDAMYWYRQDPGQGLRLIYYSQIVNDFQKGDIAEGYSVSREKKESFPLTVTSAQKNPTAFYLCASSIRASGRFDEQYFGPGTRLTVT.

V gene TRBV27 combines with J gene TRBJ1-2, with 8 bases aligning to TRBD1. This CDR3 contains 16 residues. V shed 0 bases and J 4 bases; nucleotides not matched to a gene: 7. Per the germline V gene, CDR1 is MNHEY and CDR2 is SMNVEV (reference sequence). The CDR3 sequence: CASSLSIGQGAYGYTF. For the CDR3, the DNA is TGTGCCAGCAGTTTATCGATTGGACAGGGTGCCTATGGCTACACCTTC.

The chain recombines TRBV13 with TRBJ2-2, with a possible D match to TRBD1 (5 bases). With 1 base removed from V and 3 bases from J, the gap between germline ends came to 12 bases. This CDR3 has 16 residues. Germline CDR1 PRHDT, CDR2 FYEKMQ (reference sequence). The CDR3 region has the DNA TGTGCCAGCAGCTTAGAACGGCAGGGTTACACCGGGGAGCTGTTTTTT. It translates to CASSLERQGYTGELFF.